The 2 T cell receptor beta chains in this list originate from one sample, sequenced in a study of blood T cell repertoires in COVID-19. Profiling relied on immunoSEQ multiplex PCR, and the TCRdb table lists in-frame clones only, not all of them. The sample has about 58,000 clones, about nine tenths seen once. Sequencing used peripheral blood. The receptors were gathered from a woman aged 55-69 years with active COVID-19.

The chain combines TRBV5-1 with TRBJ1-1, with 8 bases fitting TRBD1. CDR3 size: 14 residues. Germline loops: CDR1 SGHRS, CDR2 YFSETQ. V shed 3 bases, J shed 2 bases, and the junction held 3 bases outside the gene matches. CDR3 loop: CASSSDRANTEAFF. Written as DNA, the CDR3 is TGCGCCAGCAGCTCGGACAGGGCAAACACTGAAGCTTTCTTT.

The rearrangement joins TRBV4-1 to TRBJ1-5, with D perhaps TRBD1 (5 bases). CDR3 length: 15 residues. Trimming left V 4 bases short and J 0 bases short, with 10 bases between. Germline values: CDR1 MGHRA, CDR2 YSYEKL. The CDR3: CASSPRGDSNQPQHF. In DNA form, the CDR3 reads TGCGCCAGCAGCCCCCGGGGGGATAGCAATCAGCCCCAGCATTTT.